These 21 T cell receptor beta chains came from one sample sequenced in a study of metastatic and nonmetastatic thyroid tumors. Thyroid surgery was preceded by no treatment in any patient. TCRdb re-called the PCR reads through MiXCR. The sample holds 39,000 or so clones, approximately 51% seen once. The sequenced sample consisted of tumor tissue. Every receptor here comes from a male donor with papillary thyroid cancer or a benign thyroid nodule (not recorded which). Some clones in this sample may be carry-over from other donors' samples.

The genes are TRBV4-2 and TRBJ2-2; 11 bases agree with TRBD2. This CDR3 spans 17 amino acids. Germline V lookup: CDR1 LGHNA, CDR2 YNFKEQ. V lost 1 base, J lost 8 bases, and 9 bases stayed unmatched. The CDR3: CASSQGASGRPEGELFF. The CDR3 nucleotides are TGTGCCAGCAGCCAAGGGGCTAGCGGGAGGCCTGAGGGGGAGCTGTTTTTT.

V is TRBV11-3 and J is TRBJ2-3, with 10 bases identical to TRBD2. This CDR3 comprises 15 residues. CDR1 and CDR2 (germline): SGHNT, YENEEA. V trimming: 5 bases; J trimming: 3 bases; junction bases outside the gene matches: 5. DNA for the CDR3: TGTGCCAGCAGCAAGCGGGAGGGTAGTACAGATACGCAGTATTTT. Encoded protein: CASSKREGSTDTQYF. Looking up the rest from reference TRBV11-3 and TRBJ2-3 gives the full variable domain: EAGVVQSPRYKIIEKKQPVAFWCNPISGHNTLYWYLQNLGQGPELLIRYENEEAVDDSQLPKDRFSAERLKGVDSTLKIQPAELGDSAVYLCASSKREGSTDTQYFGPGTRLTVL.

The chain uses TRBV5-1 and TRBJ1-1, with D unclear. The ends were cut back, 3 bases at V and 0 bases at J, with 6 bases in the middle. The CDR3 is 13 residues long. Germline CDR1 is SGHRS and CDR2 is YFSETQ. The CDR3 nucleotides read TGCGCCAGCAGCTCCTTGTTGAACACTGAAGCTTTCTTT. This translates into CASSSLLNTEAFF.

The chain employs TRBV11-2 and TRBJ1-5; TRBD1 aligns across 7 bases. Germline values: CDR1 SGHAT, CDR2 FQNNGV. After removal of 2 bases from V and 6 bases from J, the junction contained 19 bases not matched to a gene. The CDR3 consists of 19 residues. The CDR3 DNA is TGTGCCAGCAGCTTACGGTATCTGTGGGGCAGGGGGGCTGTTCAGCCCCAGCATTTT. Amino acid sequence: CASSLRYLWGRGAVQPQHF. The full variable domain, with the rest looked up from reference TRBV11-2 and TRBJ1-5, is EAGVAQSPRYKIIEKRQSVAFWCNPISGHATLYWYQQILGQGPKLLIQFQNNGVVDDSQLPKDRFSAERLKGVDSTLKIQPAKLEDSAVYLCASSLRYLWGRGAVQPQHFGDGTRLSIL.

The rearrangement joins TRBV5-4 to TRBJ2-7, with D unresolved. V was clipped by 2 bases and J by 5 bases, with 14 bases between them. CDR3 length: 14 amino acids. The germline V gene has CDR1 SGHNT and CDR2 YYREEE (reference sequence). Here the CDR3 DNA reads TGTGCCAGCAGCTTTTGGTCGGCATCCAACGAGCAGTACTTC. Its protein product is CASSFWSASNEQYF.

In this sample, this clone turned up once. The genes are TRBV4-2 and TRBJ2-3; possible D gene TRBD2, 6 bases. CDR1 LGHNA and CDR2 YNFKEQ come from the germline V gene. The CDR3 is 15 residues long. V lost 0 bases, J lost 1 base, and 8 bases lay in between. CDR3 DNA: TGTGCCAGCAGCCAAGAGGCTAGCGGCACAGATACGCAGTATTTT. As protein: CASSQEASGTDTQYF.

V usage is TRBV20-1 and J usage is TRBJ2-7; TRBD2 agrees at 14 bases. CDR3 size: 17 residues. Germline loops: CDR1 DFQATT, CDR2 SNEGSKA (reference sequence). V lost 6 bases to trimming and J lost 2 bases; unmatched junction nucleotides: 12. The chain's CDR3 is CSASPGLAGVGAYEQYF. DNA of the CDR3: TGCAGTGCGAGCCCGGGACTAGCGGGAGTTGGAGCCTACGAGCAGTACTTC.

This rearrangement joins TRBV20-1 to TRBJ2-3, with 10 bases matching TRBD2. CDR1 is DFQATT and CDR2 is SNEGSKA in the germline V gene (reference sequence). The V and J ends lost 0 bases and 7 bases, in that order; junction bases with no gene match: 7. CDR3 length: 15 residues. In DNA, the CDR3 is TGCAGTGCTAGAGACCTAGCGGGAGTTCGGTATACGCAGTATTTT. It encodes CSARDLAGVRYTQYF.

The rearrangement links TRBV2 to TRBJ2-7, with D unresolved. V shed 1 base and J shed 1 base, with 5 bases lying between them. The germline V gene has CDR1 SNHLY and CDR2 FYNNEI. CDR3 length: 13 amino acids. The CDR3 DNA is TGTGCCAGCAGTGAAGGGCCGTCCTACGAGCAGTACTTC. Translation gives CASSEGPSYEQYF. Complete variable domain (other parts from reference TRBV2 and TRBJ2-7): EPEVTQTPSHQVTQMGQEVILRCVPISNHLYFYWYRQILGQKVEFLVSFYNNEISEKSEIFDDQFSVERPDGSNFTLKIRSTKLEDSAMYFCASSEGPSYEQYFGPGTRLTVT.

This CDR3 reads CSASEGRLAGSYEQYF. The CDR3 coding sequence is TGCAGTGCTAGTGAAGGACGACTAGCGGGCTCCTACGAGCAGTACTTC. The V call is TRBV20-1, the J call TRBJ2-7, with 10 nucleotides matching TRBD2. J gave up 0 bases and V 3 bases, and 8 bases lay outside the gene matches. The germline V gene encodes CDR1 DFQATT and CDR2 SNEGSKA (reference sequence). The CDR3 totals 16 residues.

This clone was recorded a few times. V is TRBV30 and J is TRBJ1-3; a weak D match, TRBD1 (6 bases). CDR1 and CDR2 from the germline V gene are GTSNPN and SVGIG (reference sequence). This CDR3 region has 13 residues. V lost 0 bases, J lost 9 bases, and 12 bases lay in between. The CDR3 coding sequence is TGTGCCTGGAGTGTAATGACAGGAGGCACCATATATTTT. It translates to CAWSVMTGGTIYF.

The chain is built from TRBV2 and TRBJ2-7; D remains unclear. Trimming shortened V by 4 bases and J by 0 bases, and 7 bases separated the two germline ends. Germline V gene data show CDR1 as SNHLY and CDR2 as FYNNEI. The CDR3 contains 13 residues. The CDR3 region is CASSVGVSYEQYF. Here the CDR3 DNA reads TGTGCCAGCAGTGTAGGAGTCTCCTACGAGCAGTACTTC.

By share, this clone ranks as large. V is TRBV18 and J is TRBJ2-1; D remains ambiguous. V gave up 3 bases and J gave up 2 bases, with 8 bases separating them. This CDR3 is built from 14 residues. Germline assignment: CDR1 KGHSH and CDR2 LQKENI. The CDR3 sequence: CASSPTQAYNEQFF. The CDR3 DNA reads as TGTGCCAGCTCACCCACGCAAGCCTACAATGAGCAGTTCTTC. Full variable domain (remainder filled in from reference TRBV18 and TRBJ2-1): NAGVMQNPRHLVRRRGQEARLRCSPMKGHSHVYWYRQLPEEGLKFMVYLQKENIIDESGMPKERFSAEFPKEGPSILRIQQVVRGDSAAYFCASSPTQAYNEQFFGPGTRLTVL.

J is TRBJ1-5 and V is TRBV20-1, with D possibly TRBD1 on 5 matching bases. CDR1 and CDR2 (germline): DFQATT, SNEGSKA (reference sequence). Trimming shortened V by 2 bases and J by 6 bases, and 8 bases separated the two germline ends. The CDR3 covers 12 residues. CDR3 sequence reads: CSARQGGQPQHF. The CDR3 nucleotides are TGCAGTGCTAGACAGGGTGGTCAGCCCCAGCATTTT.

This clone came up a few times. The rearrangement uses TRBV20-1 and TRBJ2-7; 7 positions agree with TRBD2. Germline V gives CDR1 DFQATT, CDR2 SNEGSKA (reference sequence). Losses at the gene ends were 4 bases for V and 0 bases for J; bases not matched to a gene: 0. The CDR3 has 12 amino acids. The CDR3 DNA reads as TGCAGTGCTACGGGGGGCTCCTACGAGCAGTACTTC. Translation gives CSATGGSYEQYF.

The chain couples TRBV30 to TRBJ1-1; the D is unclear. Germline CDR1 is GTSNPN and CDR2 is SVGIG (reference sequence). This CDR3 has 13 residues. Trimming took 2 bases from V and 5 from J, leaving 12 bases between them. CDR3 nucleotide sequence: TGTGCCTGGAGTTCACAGACGGGGACTGAAGCTTTCTTT. This translates into CAWSSQTGTEAFF.

The rearrangement joins TRBV11-2 to TRBJ1-1, with 7 nucleotides matching TRBD1. Per the germline V gene, CDR1 is SGHAT and CDR2 is FQNNGV. This CDR3 has 16 amino acids. The ends lost 5 bases at V and 1 base at J; junction bases unmatched: 10. CDR3 residues: CASSPKTGRGNTEAFF. The CDR3 nucleotides are TGTGCCAGCAGCCCAAAGACAGGGAGAGGGAACACTGAAGCTTTCTTT.

A note on this clone: A read error may account for a junction end that differs from germline. The chain carries TRBV27 and TRBJ1-1; D remains unclear. The CDR3 totals 13 residues. The V gene's germline CDR1 is MNHEY and CDR2 SMNVEV (reference sequence). CDR3 residues: CASSLGRNTEAFF. DNA of the CDR3: TGTGCCAGCAGTTTAGGCCGGAACACTGAAGCCTTCTTT.

The chain combines TRBV28 with TRBJ1-4, with a tentative D call TRBD1 (5 bases). Per the germline V gene, CDR1 is MDHEN and CDR2 is SYDVKM. The CDR3 runs 14 residues. Trimming left V 8 bases short and J 5 bases short, with 15 bases between. The CDR3 sequence is CASSGGAKNEKLFF. In DNA form, the CDR3 reads TGTGCCAGCTCAGGTGGGGCTAAGAATGAAAAACTGTTTTTT.

The chain is built from TRBV20-1 and TRBJ1-2; no reliable D call. The CDR3 sequence is 13 residues long. V was trimmed by 6 bases and J by 4 bases, leaving 15 bases between them. Germline V CDR1 and CDR2: DFQATT, SNEGSKA (reference sequence). This CDR3 is CSASPTTFYGYTF. The CDR3 nucleotides are TGCAGTGCCTCCCCGACAACGTTCTATGGCTACACCTTC.

This chain joins TRBV28 and TRBJ2-3, with D tentatively TRBD2 (6 bases). The CDR3 has 16 amino acids. Trimming stripped 6 bases from V and 2 bases from J, with 18 bases between. In germline, CDR1 is MDHEN, CDR2 SYDVKM. CDR3 in amino acids: CASRPVTRRPTDTQYF. The CDR3 DNA reads as TGTGCCAGCAGGCCCGTGACTAGACGACCCACAGATACGCAGTATTTT.